This TCR beta chain is drawn from a study of T cell responses to AZD1222 COVID-19 vaccine. Of note for this clone: What it recognizes is unknown.

General study points: White British donors predominated, females outnumbered males, and clonal diversity was possibly underestimated. Nearly half of spike-specific TCRs reportedly target variant regions that are unmutated in the B.1.351 and B.1.1.7 variants. Spike-specific TCR breadth and depth both grew after two AZD1222 doses.

The germline gives CDR1 LGHDT, CDR2 YNNKEL (reference sequence). The CDR3 has 14 amino acids. The V end was cut by 0 bases, the J end by 6 bases, with 12 bases between. Assay: immunoSEQ multiplex PCR; the TCRdb copy retains only in-frame clones and omits some. The table lists 130,000 to 150,000 clones, about 90% of them singletons. The chain couples TRBV3-1 (or the pseudogene TRBV3-2) to TRBJ2-7; no clear D gene. The specimen comprised peripheral blood, sampled 28 days after the second AZD1222 dose. The TCR comes from an adult who received the AZD1222 COVID-19 vaccine. The CDR3 DNA reads as TGTGCCAGCAGCCAAGAGGCCCGCTTGGCCGAGCAGTACTTC. As protein: CASSQEARLAEQYF.